The source of this T cell receptor beta chain is a study of blood T cell repertoires in COVID-19. Background on the study: The United States, Italy and Spain supplied acute and convalescent COVID-19 samples. T cells, B-cell-depleted T cells, or PBMCs supplied cDNA or gDNA.

Study processing details: Counts of nucleated cells, estimated from reference gene primer amplification, were obtained. Data came from immunoSEQ multiplex PCR; TCRdb stores just in-frame clones and leaves some out. That table supplies the V and J calls and clone size; D and trimming were determined from the DNA. The data contain 130,000 to 150,000 clones, 80% of them singletons. Trimming took 0 bases from V and 2 from J, leaving 11 bases between them. The length of the CDR3 is 16 residues. CDR1 is LNHDA and CDR2 is SQIVND in the germline V gene (reference sequence). The chain employs TRBV19 and TRBJ1-5, with a possible D match to TRBD1 (6 bases). Sample: peripheral blood. This TCR was recovered from a man aged 65 to 79 who had recovered from COVID-19. The chain's CDR3 is CASSIEMDRRNQPQHF. In nucleotides, the CDR3 is TGTGCCAGTAGTATAGAAATGGACAGACGCAATCAGCCCCAGCATTTT. Drawing the rest from reference TRBV19 and TRBJ1-5, the complete variable domain is DGGITQSPKYLFRKEGQNVTLSCEQNLNHDAMYWYRQDPGQGLRLIYYSQIVNDFQKGDIAEGYSVSREKKESFPLTVTSAQKNPTAFYLCASSIEMDRRNQPQHFGDGTRLSIL.